One sample yielded the 5 T cell receptor beta chains listed below, sequenced in a study of post-analysis software for immune sequencing data. cDNA libraries of TCR beta carried unique molecular identifiers. TCRdb ran MiXCR on the PCR reads and lists one entry per CDR3 protein. The repertoire holds roughly 650,000 distinct CDR3 sequences, with 59% as singletons. Their specific antigens are unknown. Study-level findings and limits: Roughly 5 TRBV segments, including TRBV5-6, TRBV5-1 and TRBV20-1, were more frequent in patients than controls.

Sequenced material: blood. These TCRs come from a girl aged 2-15 years with multiple sclerosis.

This clonotype has just a few counts. The chain has TRBV20-1 and TRBJ2-1; 8 nucleotides align to TRBD1. The V segment lost 0 bases and the J segment 12 bases; nucleotides outside the gene matches: 7. CDR3 length equals 13 residues. Looked up from germline, CDR1 is DFQATT and CDR2 is SNEGSKA (reference sequence). The CDR3 DNA reads TGCAGTGCTAGAGATGCGGAACAGGGGGGGCAGTTCTTC. The encoded protein is CSARDAEQGGQFF.

This chain connects TRBV12-3 or TRBV12-4 to TRBJ2-4; 7 bases match TRBD1. The length of the CDR3 is 16 residues. With 3 bases clipped from V and 0 bases from J, the junction kept 5 bases outside the gene matches. The CDR3 region is CASSLTGPLAKNIQYF. The CDR3 DNA reads as TGTGCCAGCAGTTTGACAGGGCCTCTAGCCAAAAACATTCAGTACTTC.

This clonotype appeared a single time. The chain joins TRBV29-1 to TRBJ1-5, with 8 bases fitting TRBD1. In germline, CDR1 is SQVTM, CDR2 ANQGSEA. This CDR3 is built from 14 residues. The V and J ends lost 6 bases and 5 bases, in that order; junction bases with no gene match: 9. For the CDR3, the DNA is TGCAGCGTAAGGACAGGGATGGTGGATCAGCCCCAGCATTTT. The encoded protein is CSVRTGMVDQPQHF.

V is TRBV20-1 and J is TRBJ1-1; 7 bases fit TRBD1. The CDR3 is 14 residues long. Germline CDR1 DFQATT, CDR2 SNEGSKA (reference sequence). V lost 3 bases and J lost 2; bases outside the gene matches: 6. The CDR3 DNA sequence: TGCAGTGCTAGGACCGGGACAGTCAACACTGAAGCTTTCTTT. This translates into CSARTGTVNTEAFF.

The CDR3 here is CASSQGNGELFF. The CDR3 DNA is TGCGCCAGCAGCCAAGGGAACGGGGAGCTGTTTTTT. V is TRBV4-1 and J is TRBJ2-2; D is unclear. This CDR3 region has 12 residues. V was clipped by 1 base and J by 7 bases, with 4 bases between them. Germline CDR1 MGHRA, CDR2 YSYEKL.